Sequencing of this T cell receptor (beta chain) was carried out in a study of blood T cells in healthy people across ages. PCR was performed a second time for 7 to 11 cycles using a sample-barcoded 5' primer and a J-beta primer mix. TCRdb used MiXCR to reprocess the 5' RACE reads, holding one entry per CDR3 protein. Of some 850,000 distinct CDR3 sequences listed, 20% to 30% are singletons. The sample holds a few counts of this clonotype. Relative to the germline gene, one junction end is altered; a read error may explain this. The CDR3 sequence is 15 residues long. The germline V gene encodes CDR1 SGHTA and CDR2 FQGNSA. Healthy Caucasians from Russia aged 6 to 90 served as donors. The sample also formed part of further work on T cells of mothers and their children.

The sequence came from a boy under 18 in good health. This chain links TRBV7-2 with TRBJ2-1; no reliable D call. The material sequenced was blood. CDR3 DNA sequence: TGTGCCAGCAGTTTAGCCGCCCCCTCCTACAATGAGCAGTTCTTC. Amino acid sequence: CASSLAAPSYNEQFF.